This T cell receptor (beta chain) was retrieved from a study of T cells after yellow fever vaccination. Germline lookup yields CDR1 LGHNT and CDR2 FRNRAP. Trimming took 2 bases from V and 1 from J; bases not matched to a gene: 6. This CDR3 has 17 residues. Study-level points and caveats: Booster samples showed a return of most primary-vaccination clones (roughly 95% CD4, approximately 85% CD8).

There are a few counts of this clonotype. Its antigen is not identified. TCRdb fed the 5' RACE reads into MiXCR, producing one record per CDR3 protein. The sample lists approximately 550,000 distinct CDR3 sequences; approximately 21% were seen once. The chain couples TRBV12-5 to TRBJ2-2; 8 bases agree with TRBD2. The sample in question was PBMCs, obtained 15 days after the yellow fever booster vaccination. This sequence originates from a man aged 30 to 45 who received the YFV17D yellow fever vaccine. The CDR3 DNA reads TGTGCTAGTGGTTTGTACAGCGGGAGCCAGAACACCGGGGAGCTGTTTTTT. This translates into CASGLYSGSQNTGELFF.